This note documents a single T cell receptor (beta chain) sequence. Which antigen it targets is not known. Base quality data are lacking; no much larger clone is found one base away. The CDR3 regions of human TCRbeta chains were subjected to immunosequencing. The paper's data handling went like this. Repertoire TCRs were matched against a reference library of SARS-CoV-2-specific TCRs generated with the MIRA antigen-specificity platform. Breadth was defined as the fraction of unique TCRs that were SARS-CoV-2-associated. Depth was defined as the fraction of total T cells that were SARS-CoV-2-associated. Using the MIRA data, each spike-specific TCR was assigned both to the spike region to which the TCR was reactive and to a CD4 or CD8 class. Log10-transformed breadth and depth values were compared by one-way ANOVA with Sidak's multiple comparisons tests. Entries here come from immuneACCESS through TCRdb and include only in-frame sequences with V and J called. Some clones fail to appear in such tables; in the studies checked, an unresolved V gene covers under half of the shortfall, and the cause of the remainder is unknown. That table is the source of V, J and clone size, and D and trimming were worked out from the DNA. A total of around 100,000 clones appear in this sample, about 88% of them only once. The ten largest make up 16% of the sample.

The entry originates in a study of T cell responses to AZD1222 COVID-19 vaccine (dated by TCRdb to about 2021). Regarding the research as a whole: AZD1222 recipients given second doses at about 4 weeks or at about 12 weeks were pooled, since spike-specific TCR depth and breadth were not found to differ between the two schedules. TCR sequencing was performed for approximately 240 trial participants, of whom 200 to 220 were given two doses of AZD1222 and some 25 were given two doses of MenACWY control vaccine. Trial participants were enrolled into age subgroups of 18-55, 56-69 and 70-plus years, which contained about 150, 28 and 57 TCR-sequenced participants, respectively.

Results and caveats for the whole study, not just this receptor: Only a handful of AZD1222 recipients were SARS-CoV-2 seropositive at baseline, limiting conclusions about previously exposed vaccinees. The 56-69-year group was small, and its depth increase did not reach significance, likely because of low power. After two AZD1222 doses, both the breadth and the depth of spike-specific TCRs were significantly higher than at day 0 and than in MenACWY recipients. CD4 TCRs associated with the vaccine covered the entire spike protein, and the dominant responses were in regions 160-218 and 743-854. Because no day 14 peak-response samples were available, the repertoires could be characterized only after the peak T cell response. Epitopes outside the regions mutated in the B.1.351 and B.1.1.7 variants were reportedly recognized by nearly half of the unique spike-specific TCRs. Participants were mostly white British, with more females than males. The authors suggested clonal diversity may have been underestimated.

Sample time point, as interpreted from the label and publication: baseline before first vaccination. Vaccinee samples came from UK trials COV001 and COV002, including a single-blind randomized controlled phase 2/3 trial of AZD1222 (ChAdOx1 nCoV-19) in healthy adults. For TCRbeta chain sequencing, PBMC samples from trial participants were taken at day 0 and at day 28 after the second dose. The CDR3, cysteine through phenylalanine, is 12 amino acids long. The CDR3 DNA has 36 bases and is translated from base 1. Deletion took 5 bases off V and 7 bases off J, with a span of 11 bases between the germline ends.

This chain is built from TRBV12-3 or TRBV12-4 and TRBJ1-2, with TRBD1 perhaps the D gene, on 5 matching bases. The clonotype originates from an adult in good health. This specimen consisted of peripheral blood, obtained on day 0 of AZD1222 vaccination. The sequenced DNA is TGTGCCAGCAGTCCCTTACAGGTTGGCTACACCTTC. Its protein is CASSPLQVGYTF.